Presented here are 6 T cell receptor beta chains from one specimen sequenced in a study of T cell repertoires in cytomegalovirus infection. No antigen is known for these receptors. TCRdb used MiXCR to reprocess the reads, holding one entry per CDR3 protein. The data contain about 480,000 distinct CDR3 sequences, around 35% of them singletons. The sequencing used cultured PBMCs, collected from culture after CMV antigen stimulation. These receptors were obtained from a human donor in good health (CMV status not recorded). Some clones in this sample may be carry-over from other donors' samples.

This clonotype occurred a few times. The chain has TRBV7-6 and TRBJ2-1; the match to TRBD1 covers 9 bases. The CDR3 contains 16 residues. The V segment lost 5 bases and the J segment 8 bases; nucleotides outside the gene matches: 13. The germline gives CDR1 SGHVS, CDR2 FNYEAQ. The CDR3 sequence is CASSPTGTGFVDEQFF. The CDR3 nucleotides read TGTGCCAGCAGCCCTACCGGGACAGGGTTTGTTGATGAGCAGTTCTTC. Drawing the rest from reference TRBV7-6 and TRBJ2-1, the complete variable domain is GAGVSQSPRYKVTKRGQDVALRCDPISGHVSLYWYRQALGQGPEFLTYFNYEAQQDKSGLPNDRFSAERPEGSISTLTIQRTEQRDSAMYRCASSPTGTGFVDEQFFGPGTRLTVL.

The chain links TRBV20-1 to TRBJ2-1; D perhaps matches TRBD2 (6 bases). CDR1 DFQATT and CDR2 SNEGSKA come from the germline V gene (reference sequence). The ends were cut back, 3 bases at V and 0 bases at J, with 15 bases in the middle. This CDR3 spans 16 amino acids. The CDR3 nucleotides read TGCAGTGCTAGCCCCGGCCTAGCGAACTCCTACAATGAGCAGTTCTTC. Amino acid sequence: CSASPGLANSYNEQFF.

The rearrangement links TRBV7-3 to TRBJ2-1; the match to TRBD2 covers 15 bases. CDR1 and CDR2 (germline): SGHTA, FQGTGA. The CDR3 consists of 19 residues. The junction had 9 bases not matched to a gene; V was cut back by 1 base and J by 5 bases. Here the CDR3 DNA reads TGTGCCAGCAGCTTAATGGTTGGGACTAGCGGGAGGCGGCACAATGAGCAGTTCTTC. Its protein is CASSLMVGTSGRRHNEQFF.

The chain employs TRBV4-1 and TRBJ1-3, with 10 bases matching TRBD1. The V gene end was trimmed by 1 base and the J gene end by 0 bases; junction bases not matched to a gene: 12. There are 20 residues in the CDR3. Per the germline V gene, CDR1 is MGHRA and CDR2 is YSYEKL. CDR3 in amino acids: CASSQATLGTGAISGNTIYF. The CDR3 nucleotides are TGCGCCAGCAGCCAAGCAACTTTAGGGACAGGGGCAATCTCTGGAAACACCATATATTTT.

This chain connects TRBV11-2 to TRBJ2-7, with D unclear. Germline CDR1 reads SGHAT; CDR2 reads FQNNGV. V was pared by 0 bases and J by 6 bases, with 9 bases between. The CDR3 is 13 residues long. CDR3 nucleotide sequence: TGTGCCAGCAGCTTAGATCTCGGTCCCGAGCAGTACTTC. Translated: CASSLDLGPEQYF.

The chain's CDR3 is CASSARGEQYV. As DNA, the CDR3 is TGTGCCAGCAGCGCTCGGGGGGAGCAGTACGTC. The rearrangement joins TRBV7-2 to TRBJ2-7, with D possibly TRBD2 on 6 matching bases. V lost 5 bases to trimming and J lost 7 bases, with 9 bases between them. CDR3 length: 11 amino acids. CDR1 SGHTA and CDR2 FQGNSA come from the germline V gene.